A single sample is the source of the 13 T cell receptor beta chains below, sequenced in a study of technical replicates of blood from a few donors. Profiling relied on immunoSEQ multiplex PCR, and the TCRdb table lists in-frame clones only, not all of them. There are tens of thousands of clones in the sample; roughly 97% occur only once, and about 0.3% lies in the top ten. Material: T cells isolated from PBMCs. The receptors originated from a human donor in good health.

CDR3 sequence reads: CASSYSDSLYGYTF. The CDR3 coding sequence is TGTGCCAGCAGTTACTCGGACAGTCTCTATGGCTACACCTTC. The rearrangement joins TRBV6-5 to TRBJ1-2, with D possibly being TRBD1 (6 bases). The CDR3 length is 14 residues. With 0 bases removed from V and 4 bases from J, the gap between germline ends came to 9 bases. Looked up from germline, CDR1 is MNHEY and CDR2 is SVGAGI.

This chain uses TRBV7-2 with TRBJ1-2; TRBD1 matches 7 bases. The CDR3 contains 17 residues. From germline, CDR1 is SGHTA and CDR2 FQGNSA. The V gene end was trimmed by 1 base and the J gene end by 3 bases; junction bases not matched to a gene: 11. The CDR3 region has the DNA TGTGCCAGCAGCTTAGGTAGGGCAGGGGGAGCGTACTATGGCTACACCTTC. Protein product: CASSLGRAGGAYYGYTF.

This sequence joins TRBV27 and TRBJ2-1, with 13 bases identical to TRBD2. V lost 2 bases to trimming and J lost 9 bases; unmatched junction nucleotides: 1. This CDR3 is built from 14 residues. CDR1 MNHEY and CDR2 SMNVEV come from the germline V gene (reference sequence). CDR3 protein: CASSLTSGRAEQFF. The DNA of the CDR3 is TGTGCCAGCAGTTTAACTAGCGGGAGGGCTGAGCAGTTCTTC.

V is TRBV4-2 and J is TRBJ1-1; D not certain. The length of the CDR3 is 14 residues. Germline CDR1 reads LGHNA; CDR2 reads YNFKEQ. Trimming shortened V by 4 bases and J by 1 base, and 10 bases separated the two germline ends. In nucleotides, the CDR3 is TGTGCCAGCAGCCTCGAACAGTCGAACACTGAAGCTTTCTTT. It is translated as CASSLEQSNTEAFF.

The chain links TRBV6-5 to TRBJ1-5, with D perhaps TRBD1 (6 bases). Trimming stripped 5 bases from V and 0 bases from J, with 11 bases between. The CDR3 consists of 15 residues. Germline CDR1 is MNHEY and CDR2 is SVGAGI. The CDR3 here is CASSRGLYSNQPQHF. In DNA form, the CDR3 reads TGTGCCAGCAGTAGGGGGTTATATAGCAATCAGCCCCAGCATTTT.

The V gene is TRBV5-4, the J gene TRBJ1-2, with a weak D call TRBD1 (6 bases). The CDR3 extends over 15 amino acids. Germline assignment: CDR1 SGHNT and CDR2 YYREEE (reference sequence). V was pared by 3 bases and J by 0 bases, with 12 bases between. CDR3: CASSSQGRANYGYTF. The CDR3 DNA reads TGTGCCAGCAGCTCACAGGGAAGAGCTAACTATGGCTACACCTTC.

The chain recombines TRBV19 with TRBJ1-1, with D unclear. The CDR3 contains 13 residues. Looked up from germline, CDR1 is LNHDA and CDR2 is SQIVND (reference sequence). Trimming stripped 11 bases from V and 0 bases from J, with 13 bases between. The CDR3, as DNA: TGTGCCCTAAGTGGGCGTCTGAACACTGAAGCTTTCTTT. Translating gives CALSGRLNTEAFF.

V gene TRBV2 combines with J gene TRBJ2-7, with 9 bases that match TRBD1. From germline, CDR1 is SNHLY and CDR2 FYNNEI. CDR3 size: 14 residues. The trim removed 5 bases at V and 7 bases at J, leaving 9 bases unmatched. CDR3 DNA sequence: TGTGCCAGCAGTCTCTTACAGGGGGCTTCAGAGCAGTACTTC. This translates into CASSLLQGASEQYF.

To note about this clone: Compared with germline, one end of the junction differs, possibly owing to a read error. The CDR3 DNA reads as TGTGTCAGCGGACATGTGAACACTGAAGCTTTCTTT. Residues: CVSGHVNTEAFF. The chain couples TRBV6-1 to TRBJ1-1, with a possible D match to TRBD1 (5 bases). The CDR3 sequence is 12 residues long. Germline V gene lookup returns CDR1 MNHNS and CDR2 SASEGT.

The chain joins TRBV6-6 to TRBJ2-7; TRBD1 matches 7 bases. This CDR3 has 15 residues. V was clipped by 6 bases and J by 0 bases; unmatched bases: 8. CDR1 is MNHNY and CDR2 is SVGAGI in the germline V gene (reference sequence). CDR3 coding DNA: TGTGCCAGCAGAACAGACAGGGTGCGCTCCTACGAGCAGTACTTC. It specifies CASRTDRVRSYEQYF.

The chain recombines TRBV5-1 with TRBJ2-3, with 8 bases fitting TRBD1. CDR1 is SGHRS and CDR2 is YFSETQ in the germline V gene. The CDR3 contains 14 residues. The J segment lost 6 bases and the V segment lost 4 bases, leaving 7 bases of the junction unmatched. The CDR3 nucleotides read TGCGCCAGCAGCACCACAGGGGGTCTGGATACGCAGTATTTT. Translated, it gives CASSTTGGLDTQYF.

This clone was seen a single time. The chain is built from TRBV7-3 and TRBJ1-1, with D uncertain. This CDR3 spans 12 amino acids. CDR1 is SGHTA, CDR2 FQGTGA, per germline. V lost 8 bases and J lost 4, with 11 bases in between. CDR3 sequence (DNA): TGTGCCAGCCATTTAGTAGCCACTGAAGCTTTCTTT. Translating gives CASHLVATEAFF. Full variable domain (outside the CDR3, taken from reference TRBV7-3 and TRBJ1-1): GAGVSQTPSNKVTEKGKYVELRCDPISGHTALYWYRQSLGQGPEFLIYFQGTGAADDSGLPNDRFFAVRPEGSVSTLKIQRTERGDSAVYLCASHLVATEAFFGQGTRLTVV.

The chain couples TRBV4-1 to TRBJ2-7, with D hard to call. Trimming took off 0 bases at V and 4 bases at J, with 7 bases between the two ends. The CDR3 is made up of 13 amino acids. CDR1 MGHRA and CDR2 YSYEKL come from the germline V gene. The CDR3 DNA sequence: TGCGCCAGCAGCCAAGATCCTTATTACGAGCAGTACTTC. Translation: CASSQDPYYEQYF.